This record concerns one T cell receptor (beta chain) sequence. The data belong to a study of blood T cell repertoires in COVID-19. With 6 bases removed from V and 7 bases from J, the gap between germline ends came to 10 bases. Per the germline V gene, CDR1 is DFQATT and CDR2 is SNEGSKA (reference sequence). This CDR3 contains 10 residues. As processed by the authors: Estimates of nucleated cell counts were drawn from the amplification of reference gene primers. Here immunoSEQ multiplex PCR was the method, and the copy in TCRdb shows in-frame clones only, minus some. The V and J calls and clone size come from that table; D and trimming were worked out from the DNA. This sample has about 250,000 clones, with around 83% found just once.

The source of this sequence is a man older than 75 with acute or convalescent COVID-19. The sequenced material came from peripheral blood. The chain recombines TRBV20-1 with TRBJ2-7; TRBD2 is a possible D gene (6 bases). CDR3 sequence: CSATRGEQYF. CDR3 nucleotide sequence: TGCAGTGCCACCCGGGGGGAGCAGTACTTC.